This T cell receptor (beta chain) appears in the sequencing data of a study of shared clonotypes between healthy human individuals. Overall study findings and caveats: Some naive CD4 clonotypes, roughly 4.8%, turned up in common across four donors.

The table came from immunoSEQ multiplex PCR; TCRdb's copy has only in-frame clones and leaves some out. The sample includes about 2.1 million clones, about 92% of them seen just once. Naive CD8 cells lacked CD45RO, underwent positive selection for CCR7 and left out terminally differentiated effector memory CD45RA+ cells. In the case of this clone: Its specificity is not known.

The CDR3 covers 14 residues. V was trimmed by 5 bases and J by 5 bases, leaving 15 bases between them. CDR1 and CDR2 from the germline V gene are SEHNR and FQNEAQ (reference sequence). The chain couples TRBV7-9 to TRBJ1-2; no firm D call. The TCR originated in a young man in good health. Some clones in this sample may be carry-over from other donors' samples. The material sequenced was naive CD8+ T cells from PBMCs. In DNA form, the CDR3 reads TGTGCCAGCAGCCAACTAGATCCGGGGTATGGCTACACCTTC. Translation: CASSQLDPGYGYTF. Complete variable domain (other parts from reference TRBV7-9 and TRBJ1-2): DTGVSQNPRHKITKRGQNVTFRCDPISEHNRLYWYRQTLGQGPEFLTYFQNEAQLEKSRLLSDRFSAERPKGSFSTLEIQRTEQGDSAMYLCASSQLDPGYGYTFGSGTRLTVV.